This TCR beta chain derives from a study of T cell clonotyping in hematopoietic cell transplantation. Findings and limits, study-wide: At the given depth, recipient repertoires were over 95% de novo clonotypes. After transplant, recipient diversity fell while pathologically expanded clonotypes grew through day 180. Cells were unsorted, so CD4 and CD8 contributions were not separated.

Time point: recipient sample about 28 days before transplant, after cytoreduction. With respect to this clone: Its specificity is unknown.

Measured with immunoSEQ multiplex PCR; TCRdb has only the in-frame clones, and not every one. The sample lists tens of thousands of clones, around three quarters occurring once. The V gene's germline CDR1 is MNHNS and CDR2 SASEGT. The CDR3 loop spans 15 amino acids. V shed 6 bases and J shed 6 bases, with 18 bases lying between them. The sequencing used peripheral blood mononuclear cells, collected before stem cell transplant. The receptor comes from a woman younger than 45 with chronic myeloid leukemia. Some clones in this sample may be carry-over from other donors' samples. The chain uses TRBV6-1 and TRBJ1-5, with a tentative D call TRBD1 (5 bases). The CDR3, as DNA: TGTGCCAGCAGCGCAAGACGGGGGGGTAGTCAGCCCCAGCATTTT. It codes for CASSARRGGSQPQHF.